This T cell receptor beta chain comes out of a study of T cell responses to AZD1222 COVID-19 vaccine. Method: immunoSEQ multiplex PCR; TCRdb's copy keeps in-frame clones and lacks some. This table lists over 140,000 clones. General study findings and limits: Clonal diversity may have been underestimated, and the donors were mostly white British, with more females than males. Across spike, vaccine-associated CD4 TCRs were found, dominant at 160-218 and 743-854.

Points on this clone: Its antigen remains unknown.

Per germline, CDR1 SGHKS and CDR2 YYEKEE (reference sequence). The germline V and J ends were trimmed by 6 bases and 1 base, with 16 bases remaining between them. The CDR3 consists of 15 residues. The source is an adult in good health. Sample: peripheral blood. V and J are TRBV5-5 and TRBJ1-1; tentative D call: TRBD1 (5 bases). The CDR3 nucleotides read TGTGCCAGCAAACCCCTCCGGGGCTCGAACACTGAAGCTTTCTTT. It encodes CASKPLRGSNTEAFF. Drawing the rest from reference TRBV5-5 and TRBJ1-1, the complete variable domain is DAGVTQSPTHLIKTRGQQVTLRCSPISGHKSVSWYQQVLGQGPQFIFQYYEKEERGRGNFPDRFSARQFPNYSSELNVNALLLGDSALYLCASKPLRGSNTEAFFGQGTRLTVV.